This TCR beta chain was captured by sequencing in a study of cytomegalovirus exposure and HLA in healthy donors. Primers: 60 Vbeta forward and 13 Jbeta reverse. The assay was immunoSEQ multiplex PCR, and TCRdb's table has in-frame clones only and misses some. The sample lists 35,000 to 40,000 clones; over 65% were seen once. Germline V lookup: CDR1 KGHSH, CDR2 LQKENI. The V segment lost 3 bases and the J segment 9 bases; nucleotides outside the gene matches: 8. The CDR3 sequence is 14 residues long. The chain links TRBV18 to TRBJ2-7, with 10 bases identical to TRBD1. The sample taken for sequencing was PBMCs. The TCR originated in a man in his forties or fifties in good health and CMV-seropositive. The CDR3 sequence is CASSPGTGVSGQYF. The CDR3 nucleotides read TGTGCCAGCTCACCCGGGACAGGGGTATCGGGGCAGTACTTC.